These 14 T cell receptor beta chains were sequenced from one sample in a study of shared clonotypes between healthy human individuals. Assay used: immunoSEQ multiplex PCR; TCRdb lists only in-frame clones, some missing. Here the sample spans over a million clones, about 75% being singletons. What was sequenced was memory CD4+ T cells sorted from blood. Subset denoted: CD45RA-negative fraction. These receptors came from a man aged 18 to 30 in good health.

The chain is built from TRBV6-5 and TRBJ1-1, with D tentatively TRBD1 (6 bases). The CDR3 consists of 13 residues. Germline assignment: CDR1 MNHEY and CDR2 SVGAGI. Trimming cost V 6 bases and J 3 bases, with 11 bases left between them. CDR3 DNA: TGTGCCAGCAGAACAGGGATGGACACTGAAGCTTTCTTT. This translates into CASRTGMDTEAFF.

The genes are TRBV2 and TRBJ2-2; 9 nucleotides align to TRBD1. V trimming: 6 bases; J trimming: 7 bases; junction bases outside the gene matches: 6. CDR1 and CDR2 (germline): SNHLY, FYNNEI. CDR3 length: 14 residues. CDR3 coding DNA: TGTGCCAGCAGACAGGGGGCAGGTAGCGGGGAGCTGTTTTTT. As protein: CASRQGAGSGELFF.

The rearrangement links TRBV2 to TRBJ2-5, with D maybe TRBD2 (5 bases). CDR1 and CDR2 from the germline V gene are SNHLY and FYNNEI. This CDR3 spans 13 amino acids. The V end was cut by 6 bases, the J end by 5 bases, with 13 bases between. DNA for the CDR3: TGTGCCAGCAGAAACAGCCCGGGGGAGACCCAGTACTTC. Translation: CASRNSPGETQYF.

The chain links TRBV11-2 to TRBJ2-7; D remains unclear. V lost 4 bases to trimming and J lost 5 bases, with 12 bases between them. Germline lookup yields CDR1 SGHAT and CDR2 FQNNGV. The CDR3 length is 13 residues. CDR3 region: CASSSDLGNEQYF. The CDR3 nucleotides read TGTGCCAGCAGCTCGGACCTGGGGAACGAGCAGTACTTC.

In this sample, this clone turned up a few times. This chain connects TRBV7-9 to TRBJ2-5; the D is unclear. The CDR3 runs to 17 residues. V shed 6 bases and J shed 3 bases, with 23 bases lying between them. CDR1 is SEHNR, CDR2 FQNEAQ, per germline (reference sequence). The CDR3 nucleotides read TGTGCCAGCAGACCTAACTCCCGGGTGAGAGGTGAAGAGACCCAGTACTTC. It specifies CASRPNSRVRGEETQYF. Using reference TRBV7-9 and TRBJ2-5 for the parts outside the CDR3, the full variable domain is DTGVSQNPRHKITKRGQNVTFRCDPISEHNRLYWYRQTLGQGPEFLTYFQNEAQLEKSRLLSDRFSAERPKGSFSTLEIQRTEQGDSAMYLCASRPNSRVRGEETQYFGPGTRLLVL.

This clone was seen repeatedly, ten times or more. The J gene is TRBJ2-7, the V gene TRBV5-1; 7 positions agree with TRBD1. The germline V gene encodes CDR1 SGHRS and CDR2 YFSETQ. The J segment lost 4 bases and the V segment lost 4 bases, leaving 11 bases of the junction unmatched. The CDR3 is made up of 15 amino acids. The CDR3 is CASSPVGQPGYEQYF. The CDR3 nucleotides are TGCGCCAGCAGCCCCGTGGGACAGCCGGGGTACGAGCAGTACTTC.

This chain uses TRBV7-2 with TRBJ1-4; TRBD1 matches at 7 bases. This CDR3 contains 15 residues. V dropped 5 bases and J dropped 3; count of bases not matched to a gene: 6. Germline loops: CDR1 SGHTA, CDR2 FQGNSA. CDR3: CASSRRQGSNEKLFF. The CDR3 bases are TGTGCCAGCAGCAGACGACAGGGTTCTAATGAAAAACTGTTTTTT.

The chain couples TRBV7-2 to TRBJ1-2; D is possibly TRBD1 (6 bases). The CDR3 spans 15 residues. The V gene's germline CDR1 is SGHTA and CDR2 FQGNSA. The V end was cut by 5 bases, the J end by 2 bases, with 15 bases between. DNA for the CDR3: TGTGCCAGCAGCGCGAGACAGGTGGTCAACTATGGCTACACCTTC. This sequence encodes CASSARQVVNYGYTF. Variable domain in full (rest from reference TRBV7-2 and TRBJ1-2): GAGVSQSPSNKVTEKGKDVELRCDPISGHTALYWYRQSLGQGLEFLIYFQGNSAPDKSGLPSDRFSAERTGGSVSTLTIQRTQQEDSAVYLCASSARQVVNYGYTFGSGTRLTVV.

The rearrangement joins TRBV5-1 to TRBJ2-2, with 9 bases that match TRBD2. The CDR3 loop spans 16 amino acids. V trimming: 10 bases; J trimming: 7 bases; junction bases outside the gene matches: 17. The V gene's germline CDR1 is SGHRS and CDR2 YFSETQ. CDR3: CAGSSGRGFAGGELFF. For the CDR3, the DNA is TGCGCCGGAAGTAGCGGGAGAGGATTCGCAGGCGGGGAGCTGTTTTTT.

The genes are TRBV19 and TRBJ2-3, with TRBD2 as a possible D gene (6 bases). The V gene's germline CDR1 is LNHDA and CDR2 SQIVND (reference sequence). The CDR3 is 15 residues long. The V and J ends lost 5 bases and 2 bases respectively, with 14 bases between them. The CDR3 DNA sequence: TGTGCCAGTAGTTTCGTGCGGGGTCCCACAGATACGCAGTATTTT. Its protein product is CASSFVRGPTDTQYF.

V usage is TRBV28 and J usage is TRBJ1-1; D not certain. Germline lookup yields CDR1 MDHEN and CDR2 SYDVKM. The ends were cut back, 7 bases at V and 2 bases at J, with 17 bases in the middle. This CDR3 is 15 amino acids long. CDR3 in DNA: TGTGCCAGCACTCCTCGGGCCACTCTTAACACTGAAGCTTTCTTT. Protein: CASTPRATLNTEAFF.

The chain uses TRBV9 and TRBJ1-2; 8 nucleotides align to TRBD1. From germline, CDR1 is SGDLS and CDR2 YYNGEE. Germline trimming cut 3 bases from V and 0 bases from J; bases unmatched to any gene: 4. This CDR3 contains 15 residues. This chain's CDR3 is CASSAGTGPNYGYTF. The CDR3 DNA reads as TGTGCCAGCAGCGCGGGGACAGGACCTAACTATGGCTACACCTTC. Based on the CDR3 plus reference TRBV9 and TRBJ1-2, the full variable domain is DSGVTQTPKHLITATGQRVTLRCSPRSGDLSVYWYQQSLDQGLQFLIQYYNGEERAKGNILERFSAQQFPDLHSELNLSSLELGDSALYFCASSAGTGPNYGYTFGSGTRLTVV.

The gene calls are TRBV7-4 and TRBJ2-1; D perhaps matches TRBD2 (5 bases). Trimming shortened V by 4 bases and J by 0 bases, and 13 bases separated the two germline ends. The CDR3 contains 16 residues. In germline, CDR1 is SGHVT, CDR2 SQSDAQ. CDR3 residues: CASSSAADSSYNEQFF. Here the CDR3 DNA reads TGTGCCAGCAGCTCAGCAGCGGATAGCTCCTACAATGAGCAGTTCTTC.

The chain carries TRBV11-2 and TRBJ1-2, with 7 bases identical to TRBD1. The germline V gene has CDR1 SGHAT and CDR2 FQNNGV. Losses at the gene ends were 0 bases for V and 8 bases for J; bases not matched to a gene: 6. The CDR3 runs 14 residues. CDR3 loop: CASSLEGGLGGYTF. The CDR3 DNA follows: TGTGCCAGCAGCTTAGAAGGGGGCCTTGGAGGCTACACCTTC.